This note documents a single TCR beta chain sequence. Grouping used clinical history reported by participants in a survey and questionnaire. In Cohort 3, a recovered donor had either two negative PCRs, clearance, or symptom resolution. In the source study's methods: Nucleated cell counts were estimated from reference gene primer amplification. Libraries were prepared by immunoSEQ multiplex PCR; TCRdb keeps only in-frame clonotypes and omits some of them. That table furnishes V, J and clone size, whereas the DNA furnished D and trimming. This sample yields 170,000 or so clones, of which 60% to 80% are seen a single time; roughly a sixth belongs to the top ten. These data belong to a study of blood T cell repertoires in COVID-19. Germline V gene sequence: CDR1 SGHTA, CDR2 FQGTGA. The CDR3 extends over 14 amino acids. Trimming cost V 5 bases and J 4 bases; bases outside gene matches: 6.

The V gene is TRBV7-3, the J gene TRBJ2-7, with TRBD2 matching over 9 bases. Sequencing was performed on PBMCs or T cells enriched from blood (not recorded which). This clonotype was sampled from a woman between 45 and 60 years old who had recovered from COVID-19. CDR3 DNA: TGTGCCAGCAGCCCTGGCGGGAGGGCGTACGAGCAGTACTTC. It translates to CASSPGGRAYEQYF. The full variable domain, with the rest looked up from reference TRBV7-3 and TRBJ2-7, is GAGVSQTPSNKVTEKGKYVELRCDPISGHTALYWYRQSLGQGPEFLIYFQGTGAADDSGLPNDRFFAVRPEGSVSTLKIQRTERGDSAVYLCASSPGGRAYEQYFGPGTRLTVT.